This entry describes one T cell receptor (beta chain). Its antigen is not known. These data are taken from a study of CD8+CD57+ T cells in acquired aplastic anemia. Across the whole study: Sorted CD4+ and CD8+ cells yielded about 3.1 ug of DNA on average.

TCR beta VDJ and CDR3 profiles were obtained from a genomic DNA template. TCRdb reanalysed the reads using MiXCR and keeps one entry per CDR3 protein. This repertoire shows 150,000 to 200,000 distinct CDR3 sequences, around 63% found once; its top ten account for roughly 46%. Notes on the study in general: Comparison of patients with controls identified about 27 shared CD8+ CDR3 sequences.

Flow cytometry had shown expanded CD8+CD57+ cells in the patients chosen for sequencing. Losses at the gene ends were 8 bases for V and 9 bases for J; bases not matched to a gene: 4. In germline, CDR1 is SNHLY, CDR2 FYNNEI. The CDR3 totals 12 residues. This TCR was sampled from a human donor with aplastic anemia. Sequencing was performed on sorted CD4+, CD8+, or CD8+CD57+ T cells (not recorded which) from PBMCs. The V gene is TRBV2, the J gene TRBJ1-6, with 7 positions matching TRBD1. As DNA, the CDR3 is TGTGCCAGCGGGGACAGAACTTCACCCCTCCACTTT. Amino acid sequence: CASGDRTSPLHF.